The 17 T cell receptor beta chains given below trace back to one sample, sequenced in a study of T cells in narcolepsy. Produced via immunoSEQ multiplex PCR; TCRdb's table is partial and in-frame only. The repertoire has under 35,000 clones, around 79% of them found once; the top ten carry 1.1%. What was sequenced was CD45RA- memory CD4+ T cells from PBMCs. Every receptor here comes from a human donor with narcolepsy.

V is TRBV18 and J is TRBJ1-1, with TRBD1 identical over 9 bases. CDR1 and CDR2 from the germline V gene are KGHSH and LQKENI. This CDR3 comprises 14 residues. J lost 10 bases, V lost 2 bases, and 8 bases had no gene match. The CDR3 DNA reads TGTGCCAGCTCACCATCCGGGACAGGGCTTCTAGCTTTCTTT. Protein: CASSPSGTGLLAFF.

The gene calls are TRBV30 and TRBJ1-1; possibly TRBD1 for D (5 bases). V lost 0 bases, J lost 6 bases, and 11 bases lay in between. Germline CDR1 is GTSNPN and CDR2 is SVGIG (reference sequence). The CDR3 is 13 residues long. The DNA of the CDR3 is TGTGCCTGGAGTGTGTCAGGGATCCCTGAAGCTTTCTTT. Translated: CAWSVSGIPEAFF.

The chain employs TRBV7-3 and TRBJ2-2; the D is unclear. This CDR3 is built from 13 residues. CDR1 and CDR2 (germline): SGHTA, FQGTGA. V was cut by 5 bases and J by 6 bases, with 10 bases left in between. For the CDR3, the DNA is TGTGCCAGCAGCCCGACGGCGGCCGGGGAGCTGTTTTTT. This sequence encodes CASSPTAAGELFF.

The V call is TRBV11-2, the J call TRBJ2-1; 9 nucleotides agree with TRBD2. Germline CDR1 and CDR2: SGHAT and FQNNGV. V lost 7 bases and J lost 9; bases outside the gene matches: 13. The CDR3 covers 15 residues. As DNA, the CDR3 is TGTGCCAGCAACCTGGATAGCGGGAGTGGGGTTGAGCAGTTCTTC. The encoded protein is CASNLDSGSGVEQFF.

The rearrangement joins TRBV5-5 to TRBJ2-5, with 8 bases lining up with TRBD2. Germline V gene lookup returns CDR1 SGHKS and CDR2 YYEKEE (reference sequence). CDR3 length: 14 residues. V lost 4 bases to trimming and J lost 11 bases; unmatched junction nucleotides: 13. This chain's CDR3 is CASSPRTLAGSQYF. The CDR3 region has the DNA TGTGCCAGCAGCCCCCGTACCCTAGCGGGTTCTCAGTACTTC.

The chain carries TRBV5-1 and TRBJ1-1, with a possible D match to TRBD1 (6 bases). Germline CDR1 and CDR2: SGHRS and YFSETQ. This CDR3 spans 16 amino acids. Trimming cost V 0 bases and J 4 bases, with 16 bases left between them. CDR3: CASSLAPAGAGTEAFF. In DNA form, the CDR3 reads TGCGCCAGCAGCTTGGCCCCGGCGGGGGCTGGCACTGAAGCTTTCTTT.

The chain combines TRBV30 with TRBJ1-5, with D perhaps TRBD1 (5 bases). Trimming removed 4 bases from V and 7 bases from J, with 17 bases in between. The germline V gene has CDR1 GTSNPN and CDR2 SVGIG (reference sequence). The CDR3 runs 14 residues. The CDR3 nucleotides are TGTGCCTGGAACGGGGGGACCGTCGGGCAGCCCCAGCATTTT. It codes for CAWNGGTVGQPQHF.

The J gene is TRBJ2-3, the V gene TRBV25-1, with 7 bases identical to TRBD1. V lost 4 bases to trimming and J lost 10 bases; unmatched junction nucleotides: 8. There are 13 residues in the CDR3. The germline gives CDR1 MGHDK, CDR2 SYGVNS. This chain's CDR3 is CASSGDYRGAQYF. The CDR3 coding sequence is TGTGCCAGCAGTGGAGACTACAGGGGCGCGCAGTATTTT.

The rearrangement uses TRBV7-8 and TRBJ2-3; no clear D gene. Deletions cut 3 bases from V and 4 bases from J, with 8 bases between. The germline V gene encodes CDR1 SGHVS and CDR2 FQNEAQ. The CDR3 has 13 residues. The CDR3 loop reads CASSFGVPDTQYF. The CDR3 DNA reads TGTGCCAGCAGCTTTGGGGTGCCAGATACGCAGTATTTT.

In this sample, this clone turned up a few times. Mismatch with germline at one junction end may stem from a read error. J is TRBJ2-2 and V is TRBV5-1; either TRBD1 or TRBD2 may fit D (5 bases each). The CDR3 has 15 residues. CDR1 and CDR2 from the germline V gene are SGHRS and YFSETQ. The CDR3 here is CASSLDGTNTGELFF. DNA of the CDR3: TGCGCCAGCAGCCTTGACGGGACGAATACCGGGGAGCTGTTTTTT. Full variable domain (remainder filled in from reference TRBV5-1 and TRBJ2-2): KAGVTQTPRYLIKTRGQQVTLSCSPISGHRSVSWYQQTPGQGLQFLFEYFSETQRNKGNFPGRFSGRQFSNSRSEMNVSTLELGDSALYLCASSLDGTNTGELFFGEGSRLTVL.

About this clone itself: At the DNA level, this CDR3 is encoded by other sequences in the same sample as well. This chain joins TRBV30 and TRBJ1-3; D ambiguous. CDR3 length: 14 amino acids. Trimming removed 1 base from V and 0 bases from J, with 7 bases in between. Per the germline V gene, CDR1 is GTSNPN and CDR2 is SVGIG (reference sequence). In DNA, the CDR3 is TGTGCCTGGAGTGAGACAAACTCTGGAAACACCATATATTTT. Protein sequence: CAWSETNSGNTIYF.

The chain recombines TRBV10-3 with TRBJ1-5; possible D gene TRBD1, 5 bases. The length of the CDR3 is 15 residues. The germline V gene encodes CDR1 ENHRY and CDR2 SYGVKD. With 3 bases removed from V and 1 base from J, the gap between germline ends came to 10 bases. The CDR3 DNA reads TGTGCCATCAGTGAAGGCAGGGAGAGCAATCAGCCCCAGCATTTT. The encoded protein is CAISEGRESNQPQHF.

The rearrangement links TRBV9 to TRBJ2-1; D might be TRBD2 (6 bases). The V gene's germline CDR1 is SGDLS and CDR2 YYNGEE. This CDR3 comprises 15 residues. With 0 bases removed from V and 4 bases from J, the gap between germline ends came to 11 bases. CDR3 coding DNA: TGTGCCAGCAGCGTAGATAGCGGAACTTACAATGAGCAGTTCTTC. Its protein product is CASSVDSGTYNEQFF.

The V and J genes are TRBV5-1 and TRBJ1-5, with D possibly matching TRBD1 (5 bases). The germline V and J ends were trimmed by 3 bases and 5 bases, with 21 bases remaining between them. The CDR3 loop spans 17 amino acids. Germline V gene lookup returns CDR1 SGHRS and CDR2 YFSETQ. The CDR3 loop reads CASSSPQDEGGDQPQHF. The DNA of the CDR3 is TGCGCCAGCAGCTCCCCCCAAGATGAGGGAGGGGATCAGCCCCAGCATTTT. The full variable domain, in which reference TRBV5-1 and TRBJ1-5 provide the parts outside the CDR3, is KAGVTQTPRYLIKTRGQQVTLSCSPISGHRSVSWYQQTPGQGLQFLFEYFSETQRNKGNFPGRFSGRQFSNSRSEMNVSTLELGDSALYLCASSSPQDEGGDQPQHFGDGTRLSIL.

The rearrangement joins TRBV21-1 to TRBJ1-5. TRBV21-1 is a documented pseudogene. The CDR3 runs to 18 residues. The CDR3 DNA reads as TGTGCCAGCAGCAAAAGAGCCCCGGAACCTTATAGCAATCAGCCCCAGCATTTT. Its translation is CASSKRAPEPYSNQPQHF.

This chain joins TRBV18 and TRBJ2-5; D uncertain. The V end was cut by 6 bases, the J end by 4 bases, with 6 bases between. CDR1 is KGHSH, CDR2 LQKENI, per germline. There are 11 residues in the CDR3. The CDR3 nucleotides are TGTGCCAGCTCTACCGCAGAGACCCAGTACTTC. Its translation is CASSTAETQYF.

This clone appeared a single time. This sequence joins TRBV7-9 and TRBJ2-6; no definite D call. From germline, CDR1 is SEHNR and CDR2 FQNEAQ (reference sequence). V lost 2 bases to trimming and J lost 1 base, with 6 bases between them. The CDR3 consists of 15 residues. The CDR3 is CASSLIRSGANVLTF. The CDR3 nucleotides read TGTGCCAGCAGCTTAATCCGGTCTGGGGCCAACGTCCTGACTTTC.